The rows below give T cell receptor beta chains drawn from one sample of a study of control samples from healthy donors and cancer patients. The data were produced by immunoSEQ multiplex PCR, yet TCRdb's version contains in-frame clones alone and is incomplete. This table holds 50,000 to 55,000 clones, about nine tenths found once. Material: PBMCs. All receptors come from a man between 60 and 70 years old with head and neck cancer. Each CDR3 is given without its conserved first and last residue. Each record gives: V gene, CDR3 protein.

v_gene: TRBV29-1
CDR3aa: SADPSSYGYT

v_gene: TRBV5-1
CDR3aa: ASSLLQGSNGYT

v_gene: TRBV7-3
CDR3aa: ASSQAGGTYNEQF

v_gene: TRBV3-1/TRBV3-2
CDR3aa: ASSPSRTNTEAF

v_gene: TRBV4-3
CDR3aa: ASSQEGRYGYT

v_gene: TRBV5-4
CDR3aa: ASSFDTQETQY

v_gene: TRBV28
CDR3aa: ASKTPGSYEQY

v_gene: TRBV7-9
CDR3aa: ASSPPAEYNSPLH

v_gene: TRBV4-1
CDR3aa: ASSQDMRPLAPELEQY

v_gene: TRBV7-9
CDR3aa: ASSSLGTLNTEAF

v_gene: TRBV24-1
CDR3aa: ATSDRKTV

v_gene: TRBV19
CDR3aa: ASSINIFSNQPQH

v_gene: TRBV29-1
CDR3aa: SVAPYWGERETQY

v_gene: TRBV30
CDR3aa: AWSVQEFQPQH

v_gene: TRBV28
CDR3aa: ASRLQGAGTDTQY

v_gene: TRBV30
CDR3aa: ALEAGGGQPQH

v_gene: TRBV4-2
CDR3aa: ASSQASGRRTDTQY

v_gene: TRBV5-1
CDR3aa: ASSLGLATDTDTQY

v_gene: TRBV28
CDR3aa: ASSLPHRGQVGYT

v_gene: TRBV6-6
CDR3aa: ASSFLSYEQY

v_gene: TRBV7-2
CDR3aa: ASSLSSSGANVLT

v_gene: TRBV9
CDR3aa: ASNHGDRRSQETQY

v_gene: TRBV7-9
CDR3aa: ASSLDGGHGELF

v_gene: TRBV3-1/TRBV3-2
CDR3aa: ASSQDTSPGGTQY

v_gene: TRBV6-6
CDR3aa: ASKQGRETQY